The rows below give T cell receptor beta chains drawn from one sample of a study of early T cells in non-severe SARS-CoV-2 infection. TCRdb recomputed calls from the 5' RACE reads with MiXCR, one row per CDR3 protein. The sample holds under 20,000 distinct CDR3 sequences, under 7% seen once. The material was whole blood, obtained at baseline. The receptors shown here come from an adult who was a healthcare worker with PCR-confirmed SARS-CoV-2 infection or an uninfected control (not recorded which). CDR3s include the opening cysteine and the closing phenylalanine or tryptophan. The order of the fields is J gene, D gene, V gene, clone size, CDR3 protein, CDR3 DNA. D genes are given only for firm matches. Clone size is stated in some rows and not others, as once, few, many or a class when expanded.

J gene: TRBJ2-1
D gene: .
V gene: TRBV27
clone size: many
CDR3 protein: CASSSSLQQFF
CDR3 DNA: TGTGCCAGCAGCTCTAGCCTTCAGCAGTTCTTC

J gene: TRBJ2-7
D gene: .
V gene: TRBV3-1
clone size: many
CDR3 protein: CASSRLHTTLYEQYF
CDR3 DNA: TGTGCCAGCAGCCGACTCCATACGACCCTTTACGAGCAGTACTTC

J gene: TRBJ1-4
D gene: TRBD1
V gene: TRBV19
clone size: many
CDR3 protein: CASSVGGQLNEKLFF
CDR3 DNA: TGTGCCAGTAGTGTCGGGGGACAGCTTAATGAAAAACTGTTTTTT

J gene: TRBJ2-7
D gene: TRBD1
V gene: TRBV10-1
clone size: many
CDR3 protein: CASSRTGRNEQYF
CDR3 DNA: TGCGCCAGCAGTAGGACAGGGAGGAACGAGCAGTACTTC

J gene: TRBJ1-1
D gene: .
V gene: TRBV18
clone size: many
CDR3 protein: CASSPDARGTEAFF
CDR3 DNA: TGTGCCAGCTCACCAGACGCTAGGGGCACTGAAGCTTTCTTT

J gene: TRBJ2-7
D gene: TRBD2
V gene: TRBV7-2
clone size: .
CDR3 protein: CVSSLSGGHPYEQYF
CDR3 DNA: TGTGTCAGCAGCCTTAGCGGGGGGCATCCCTACGAGCAGTACTTC

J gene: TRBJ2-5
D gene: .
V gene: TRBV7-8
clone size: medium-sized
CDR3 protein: CASSPKTAQYF
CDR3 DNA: TGTGCCAGCAGCCCAAAGACAGCCCAGTACTTC

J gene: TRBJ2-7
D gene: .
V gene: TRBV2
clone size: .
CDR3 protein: CASNRAGFDEEYF
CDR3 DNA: TGTGCCAGCAATCGGGCAGGGTTCGACGAGGAGTACTTC

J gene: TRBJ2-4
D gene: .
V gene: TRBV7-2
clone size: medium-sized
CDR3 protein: CASSLLLGAKNIQYF
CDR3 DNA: TGTGCCAGCAGCTTACTACTGGGGGCCAAAAACATTCAGTACTTC

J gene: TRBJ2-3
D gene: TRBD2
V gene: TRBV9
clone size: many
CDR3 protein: CASRETSGGAGGTDTQYF
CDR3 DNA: TGTGCCAGCAGGGAGACTAGCGGGGGGGCCGGTGGCACAGATACGCAGTATTTT

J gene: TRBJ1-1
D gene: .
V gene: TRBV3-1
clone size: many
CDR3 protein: CASSQVRGSAFF
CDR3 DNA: TGTGCCAGCAGCCAAGTCAGGGGTTCAGCTTTCTTT

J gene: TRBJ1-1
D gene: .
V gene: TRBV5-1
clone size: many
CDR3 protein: CASSIRDTQVFSEAFF
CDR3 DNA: TGCGCCAGCAGCATCCGGGACACGCAGGTATTCTCTGAAGCTTTCTTT

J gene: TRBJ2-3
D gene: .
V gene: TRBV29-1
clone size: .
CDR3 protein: CSVEEKEDSGTDTQYF
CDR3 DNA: TGCAGCGTTGAAGAAAAAGAGGACAGCGGCACAGATACGCAGTATTTT

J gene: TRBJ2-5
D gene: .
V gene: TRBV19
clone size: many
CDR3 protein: CACQGTGEVETQYF
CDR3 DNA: TGTGCCTGTCAAGGAACAGGTGAGGTGGAGACCCAGTACTTC

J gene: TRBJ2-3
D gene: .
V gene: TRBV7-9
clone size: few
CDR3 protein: CASSFWSGSTDTQYF
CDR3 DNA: TGTGCCAGCAGCTTTTGGAGCGGTAGCACAGATACGCAGTATTTT

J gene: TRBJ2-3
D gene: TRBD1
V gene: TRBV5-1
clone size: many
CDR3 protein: CASRLVGTGSTDTQYF
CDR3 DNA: TGCGCCAGCAGGCTCGTCGGGACAGGGAGCACAGATACGCAGTATTTT

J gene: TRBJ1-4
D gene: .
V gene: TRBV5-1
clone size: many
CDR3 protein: CASSSRLAGNEKLFF
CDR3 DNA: TGCGCCAGCAGCTCACGCCTAGCTGGAAATGAAAAACTGTTTTTT

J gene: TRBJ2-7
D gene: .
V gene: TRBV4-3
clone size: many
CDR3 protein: CASSQDLGTRYEQYF
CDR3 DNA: TGCGCCAGCAGCCAAGATCTTGGGACGAGATACGAGCAGTACTTC

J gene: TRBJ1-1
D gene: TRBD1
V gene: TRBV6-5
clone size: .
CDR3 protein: CASSQRGLGSTEAFF
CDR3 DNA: TGTGCCAGCAGTCAAAGGGGGCTGGGGAGCACTGAAGCTTTCTTT

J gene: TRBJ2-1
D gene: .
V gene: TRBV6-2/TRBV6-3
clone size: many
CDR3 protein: CASSAEEFGEQFF
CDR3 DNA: TGTGCCAGCAGTGCCGAAGAGTTTGGTGAGCAGTTCTTC

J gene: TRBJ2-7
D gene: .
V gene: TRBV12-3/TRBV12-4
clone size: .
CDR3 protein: CASTPGAYYEQYF
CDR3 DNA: TGTGCCAGCACCCCCGGGGCTTACTACGAGCAGTACTTC

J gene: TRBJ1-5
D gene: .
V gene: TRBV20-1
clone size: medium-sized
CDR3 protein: CSARDPASSNQPQHF
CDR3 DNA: TGCAGTGCTAGAGATCCTGCCAGTAGCAATCAGCCCCAGCATTTT

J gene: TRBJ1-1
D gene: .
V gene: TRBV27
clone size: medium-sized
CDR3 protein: CASIGAGDIAEAFF
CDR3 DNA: TGTGCCAGCATTGGGGCAGGGGACATTGCTGAAGCTTTCTTT

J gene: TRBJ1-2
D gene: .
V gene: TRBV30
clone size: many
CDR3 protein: CAWSSGTESGGYTF
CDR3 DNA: TGTGCCTGGAGTTCCGGGACGGAGTCAGGTGGCTACACCTTC

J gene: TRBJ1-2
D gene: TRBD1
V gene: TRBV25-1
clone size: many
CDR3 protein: CASSEMTGLGYTF
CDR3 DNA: TGTGCCAGCAGTGAAATGACAGGGCTTGGCTACACCTTC

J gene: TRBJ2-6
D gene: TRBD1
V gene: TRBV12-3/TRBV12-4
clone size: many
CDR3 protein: CASSLRPGQAGANVLTF
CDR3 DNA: TGTGCCAGCAGTCTAAGGCCGGGACAGGCTGGGGCCAACGTCCTGACTTTC

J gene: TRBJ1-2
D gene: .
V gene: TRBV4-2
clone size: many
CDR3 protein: CASSQDGRRALPSYGYTF
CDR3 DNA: TGTGCCAGCAGCCAAGATGGCCGGCGAGCGCTCCCCTCCTATGGCTACACCTTC

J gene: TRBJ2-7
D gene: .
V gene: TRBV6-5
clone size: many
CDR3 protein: CASSYGPRSGMEQYF
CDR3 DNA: TGTGCCAGCAGTTACGGGCCCCGATCTGGAATGGAGCAGTACTTC

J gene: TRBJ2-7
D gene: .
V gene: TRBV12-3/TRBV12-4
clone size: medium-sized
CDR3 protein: CASRGGHESEQYF
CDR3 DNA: TGTGCCAGCAGGGGAGGACACGAGAGCGAGCAGTACTTC

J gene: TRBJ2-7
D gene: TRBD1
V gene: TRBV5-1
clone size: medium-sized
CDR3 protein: CASSGQGVREQYF
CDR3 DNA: TGCGCCAGCAGCGGACAGGGGGTCCGGGAGCAGTACTTC

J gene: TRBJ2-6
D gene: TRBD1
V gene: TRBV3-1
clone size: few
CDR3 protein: CASTQGRQSGANVLTF
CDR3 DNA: TGTGCCAGCACACAGGGGCGCCAATCTGGGGCCAACGTCCTGACTTTC

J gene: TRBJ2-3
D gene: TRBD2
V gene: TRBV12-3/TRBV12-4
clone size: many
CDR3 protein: CASSLWRGGGDTQYF
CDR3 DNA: TGTGCCAGCAGTTTGTGGCGGGGGGGCGGAGATACGCAGTATTTT

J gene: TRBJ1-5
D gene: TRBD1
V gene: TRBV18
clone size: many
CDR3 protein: CASSSQTGLNNQPQHF
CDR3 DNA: TGTGCCAGCTCATCACAGACAGGGTTAAACAATCAGCCCCAGCATTTT